The sequence of this TCR beta chain was determined in a study of CD8+ T cells in alopecia areata. The CDR3 extends over 13 amino acids. Looked up from germline, CDR1 is SNHLY and CDR2 is FYNNEI. V gave up 3 bases and J gave up 4 bases, with 7 bases separating them. Sampling of alopecia areata patients yielded lesional scalp punch biopsies as well as peripheral blood. After isolation, RNA underwent reverse transcription to generate cDNA as the sequencing template. TCRdb keeps only in-frame clones here, not all; method: immunoSEQ multiplex PCR. Counted here are 25,000 to 40,000 clones, approximately 80% occurring once; the ten biggest clones make up 19%. Overall study findings and caveats: Alphabeta T cells residing in normal skin are also sequenced in scalp samples. It was less clear whether patients shared TCRs than it was in mice, possibly because of HLA.

A note on this clone: Its target is unknown.

Sequencing was performed on NKG2D-low CD8+ T cells sorted from blood. V usage is TRBV2 and J usage is TRBJ2-1, with D unresolved. This TCR came from a human donor with alopecia areata. CDR3 coding DNA: TGTGCCAGCAGTGATGTACGGTACAATGAGCAGTTCTTC. It yields the protein CASSDVRYNEQFF.